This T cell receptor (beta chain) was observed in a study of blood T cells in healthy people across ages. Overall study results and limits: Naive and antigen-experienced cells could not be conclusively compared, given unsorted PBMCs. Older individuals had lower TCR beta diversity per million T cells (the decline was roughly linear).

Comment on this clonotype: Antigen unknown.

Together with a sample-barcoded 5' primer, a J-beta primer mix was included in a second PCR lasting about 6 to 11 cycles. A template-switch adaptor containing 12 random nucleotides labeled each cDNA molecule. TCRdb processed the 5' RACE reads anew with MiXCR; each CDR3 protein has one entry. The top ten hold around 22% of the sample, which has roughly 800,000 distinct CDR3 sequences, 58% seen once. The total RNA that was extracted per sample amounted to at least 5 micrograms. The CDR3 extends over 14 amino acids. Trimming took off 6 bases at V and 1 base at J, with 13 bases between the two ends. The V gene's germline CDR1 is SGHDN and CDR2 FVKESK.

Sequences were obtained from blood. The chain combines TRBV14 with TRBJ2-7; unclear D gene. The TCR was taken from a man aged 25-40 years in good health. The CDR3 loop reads CASREDGSSYEQYF. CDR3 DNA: TGTGCCAGCAGGGAAGATGGATCGTCCTACGAGCAGTACTTC.